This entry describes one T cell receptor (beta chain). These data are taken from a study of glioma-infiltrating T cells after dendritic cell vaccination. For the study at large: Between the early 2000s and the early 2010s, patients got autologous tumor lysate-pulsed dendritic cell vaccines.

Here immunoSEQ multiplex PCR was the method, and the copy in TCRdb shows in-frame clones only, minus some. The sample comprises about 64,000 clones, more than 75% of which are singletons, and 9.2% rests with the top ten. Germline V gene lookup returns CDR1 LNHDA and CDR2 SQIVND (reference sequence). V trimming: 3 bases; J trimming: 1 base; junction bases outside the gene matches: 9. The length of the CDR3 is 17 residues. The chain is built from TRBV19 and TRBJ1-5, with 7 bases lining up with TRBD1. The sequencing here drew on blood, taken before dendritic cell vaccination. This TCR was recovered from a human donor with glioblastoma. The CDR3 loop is CASSMGAGGRSNQPQHF. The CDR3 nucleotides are TGTGCCAGTAGTATGGGGGCAGGGGGAAGGAGCAATCAGCCCCAGCATTTT.